The clone carrying this T cell receptor (beta chain) was observed at least ten times. The entry originates in a study of identical twins. The CDR3 sequence is 16 residues long. J lost 5 bases, V lost 2 bases, and 10 bases had no gene match. Germline CDR1 SGHRS, CDR2 YFSETQ. TCRdb re-called the 5' RACE reads through MiXCR, storing one row per CDR3 protein. The profile shows under 800,000 distinct CDR3 sequences, around 21% of them singletons. These same records also appear under a second study, on T cells expressing NK-cell markers. That source notes: CD8+ T cells in more than five donors included dominant NKG2C+ clonotypes at about 1.0-7.5%.

The source of this sequence is a woman aged 18-29 years in good health. The chain is built from TRBV5-1 and TRBJ2-1, with 7 bases aligning to TRBD1. The sample comprised PBMCs. The CDR3 is CASSFPDRVRHNEQFF. As DNA, the CDR3 is TGCGCCAGCAGCTTCCCCGACAGGGTAAGACACAATGAGCAGTTCTTC.